The TCR beta chain under discussion was sequenced for a study of early stage breast cancer tumors. Background on the study: Of some 15 invasive breast tumors, more than ten were hormone receptor-positive, HER2-negative. Study-level points and caveats: Blood repertoires resembled normal breast more than tumor.

Notes on this clone: What it binds is unknown.

The CDR3 totals 15 residues. V was shortened by 2 bases and J by 5 bases, with 13 bases between the two germline ends. The germline CDR1 and CDR2 sequences are MRHNA and SNTAGT. Libraries were prepared by immunoSEQ multiplex PCR; TCRdb keeps only in-frame clonotypes and omits some of them. The sample consists of over 8,500 clones, 70% to 80% of them appearing once. Sample: breast tumor tissue. The clonotype comes from a person in their forties with breast cancer. The chain couples TRBV6-4 to TRBJ2-1; a possible D gene is TRBD2 (5 bases). The CDR3 loop is CASSDTLTGNNEQFF. The CDR3 DNA reads as TGTGCCAGCAGTGACACCCTAACGGGAAACAATGAGCAGTTCTTC.